This record concerns one TCR beta chain sequence. This record belongs to a study of blood T cell repertoires in COVID-19. V lost 2 bases, J lost 5 bases, and 9 bases lay in between. In germline, CDR1 is SGHNT, CDR2 YYREEE (reference sequence). CDR3 length: 13 residues. Sequenced by immunoSEQ multiplex PCR; TCRdb stores in-frame clones only, minus some. The sample records around 300,000 clones, approximately 86% being singletons. The chain joins TRBV5-4 to TRBJ2-3; D call uncertain. Sequences were obtained from peripheral blood. The sequence was collected from a woman between 70 and 85 years old with COVID-19, enrolled during active disease. The CDR3 bases are TGTGCCAGCAGCTTTCCCCCGGGAGATACGCAGTATTTT. Translated: CASSFPPGDTQYF.